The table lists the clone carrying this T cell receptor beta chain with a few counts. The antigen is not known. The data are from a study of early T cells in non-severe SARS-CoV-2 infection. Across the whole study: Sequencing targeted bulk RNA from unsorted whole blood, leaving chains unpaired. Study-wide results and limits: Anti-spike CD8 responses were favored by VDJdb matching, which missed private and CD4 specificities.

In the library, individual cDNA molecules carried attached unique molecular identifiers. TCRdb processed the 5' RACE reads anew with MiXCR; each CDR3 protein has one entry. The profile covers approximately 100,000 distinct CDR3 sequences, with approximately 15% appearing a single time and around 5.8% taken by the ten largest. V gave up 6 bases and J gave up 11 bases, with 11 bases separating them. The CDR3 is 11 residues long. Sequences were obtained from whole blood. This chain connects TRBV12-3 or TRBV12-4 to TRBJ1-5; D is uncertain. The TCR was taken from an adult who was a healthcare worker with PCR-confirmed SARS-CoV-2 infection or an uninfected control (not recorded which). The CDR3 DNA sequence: TGTGCCAGCAGAGCCGATGCGGCCCAGCATTTT. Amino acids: CASRADAAQHF.